Included here is one T cell receptor (beta chain) sequence, with context. It has no known antigen specificity. The observed sequence ends 3 residues before the CDR3 terminus, with the missing tail filled in from the germline J gene. This sample is drawn from a study of TET2 disruption in CD19-targeted CAR T cells (dated by TCRdb to about 2018). Concerning the study at large: No additional inclusion criteria were applied, and the number of samples was determined by the original clinical trial design and by sample availability.

The treatment or condition label on this specimen signifies: autologous CTL019 cells: CD19 CAR with 4-1BB and CD3 zeta domains. TCR zeta and 4-1BB costimulatory signaling domains were incorporated into the CD19 CAR. Leukapheresis was used to collect the T cells for CTL019 manufacturing from peripheral blood. The DNeasy Blood and Tissue Kit was used to extract genomic DNA from pre-infusion T cells, peripheral blood, or sorted post-infusion T cells. Including cysteine and phenylalanine, the CDR3 has 14 amino acids. The DNA has 33 bases, all within the CDR3, and is read from base 1. Here is what the overall study found, with its caveats: Conclusions about the CAR T cells of the patient were based on extensive analysis of a single subject.

Deep sequencing of the TCR beta chain was done using the immunoSEQ assay. The study's own analysis went as follows. Only productive TCR beta rearrangements were used to compute clonotype frequencies. TCRdb's version of the immuneACCESS table is confined to in-frame rearrangements and falls short of the full clone set. An unresolved V gene accounts for under half of the shortfall where checked; the remainder is of unknown origin. That table supplies the V and J calls and clone size; D and trimming were determined from the DNA. The sample's table covers about 30,000 clones. The ten largest make up roughly 1.8% of the sample.

The chain joins TRBV12-3 or TRBV12-4 to TRBJ2-4; the D gene is unclear. The source was CD8- CAR+ T cells sorted from cultured blood T cells, collected for CD19 CAR T cell therapy. The sample's cell subset or site label is to be understood as: CD8-negative CAR-positive T cells from the infusion product. The sequence derives from a man aged 65-85 years with chronic lymphocytic leukemia. The CDR3 DNA, read in part, is TGTGCCAGCAGTTTAGTGAACAGTCAAGAGACT. Translation gives CASSLVNSQET. The full-length CDR3 reads as CASSLVNSQETQYF.